The sequence of this T cell receptor beta chain was determined in a study of T-cell memory formation after mild COVID-19. Study in general: TCR clusters showed largely donor specificity. Whole-study results and caveats: Memory cells collected pre-infection included some clones that later responded, suggesting cross-reactive memory joined.

Germline CDR1 is SGHNT and CDR2 is YYREEE (reference sequence). With 0 bases removed from V and 2 bases from J, the gap between germline ends came to 9 bases. CDR3 length equals 14 residues. Comment on this clonotype: Its cognate antigen is unknown.

Constant-segment primers and 5'RACE yielded cDNA libraries for TCR alpha and TCR beta, each carrying sample barcodes and UMIs. MiXCR, run by TCRdb on the 5' RACE reads, gives a single entry per CDR3 protein. Of about 320,000 distinct CDR3 sequences listed, roughly an eighth were seen once; the top ten hold roughly 23%. Sequencing input: PBMCs or a T cell subset sorted from them (not recorded which). This clonotype originated in a man in his late teens or twenties who had mild COVID-19 (a few samples of this study predate the infection). Cell type and time point are not known. V and J are TRBV5-4 and TRBJ2-7, with D unresolved. CDR3: CASSLGPAPYEQYV. CDR3 DNA sequence: TGTGCCAGCAGCTTGGGTCCAGCCCCCTACGAGCAGTACGTC.